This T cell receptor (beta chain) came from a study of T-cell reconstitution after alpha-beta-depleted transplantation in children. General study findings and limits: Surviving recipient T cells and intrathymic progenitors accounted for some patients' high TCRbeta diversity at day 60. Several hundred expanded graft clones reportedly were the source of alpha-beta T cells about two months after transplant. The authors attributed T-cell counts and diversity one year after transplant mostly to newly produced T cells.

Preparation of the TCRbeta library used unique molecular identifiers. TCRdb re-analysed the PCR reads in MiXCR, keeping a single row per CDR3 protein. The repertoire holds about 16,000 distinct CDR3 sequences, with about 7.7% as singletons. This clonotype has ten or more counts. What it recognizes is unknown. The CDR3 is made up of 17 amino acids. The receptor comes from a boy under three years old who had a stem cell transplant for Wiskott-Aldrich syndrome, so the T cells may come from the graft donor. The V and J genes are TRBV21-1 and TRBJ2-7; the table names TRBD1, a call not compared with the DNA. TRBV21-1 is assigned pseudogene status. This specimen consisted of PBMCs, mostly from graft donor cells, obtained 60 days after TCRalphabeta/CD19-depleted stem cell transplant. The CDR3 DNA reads TGTGCCAGCAGCACGGCTTGGGCGGCGTTTAGCTCCTACGAGCAGTACTTC. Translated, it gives CASSTAWAAFSSYEQYF.